The source of this T cell receptor beta chain is a study of OX40 agonist ivuxolimab in advanced cancers. General study results and limits: More expanded clones were seen, on average, in CD8+ T cells than in CD4+.

V lost 3 bases and J lost 6, with 12 bases in between. The CDR3 length is 12 residues. Germline assignment: CDR1 GTSNPN and CDR2 SVGIG (reference sequence). Produced via immunoSEQ multiplex PCR; TCRdb's table is partial and in-frame only. The sample consists of about 18,000 clones, about two thirds of them appearing once. Note on this clone: What it recognizes is unknown.

Sequencing was performed on CD4+ or CD8+ T cells sorted from blood, taken in a trial of the OX40 agonist ivuxolimab. The genes are TRBV30 and TRBJ2-7; possibly TRBD1 for D (5 bases). The receptor's source is an adult with an advanced solid tumor such as melanoma, head and neck, liver or kidney cancer. CDR3 DNA sequence: TGTGCCTGGAGCGGACAATTCGGCGAGCAGTACTTC. This translates into CAWSGQFGEQYF. Full variable domain (missing parts from reference TRBV30 and TRBJ2-7): SQTIHQWPATLVQPVGSPLSLECTVEGTSNPNLYWYRQAAGRGLQLLFYSVGIGQISSEVPQNLSASRPQDRQFILSSKKLLLSDSGFYLCAWSGQFGEQYFGPGTRLTVT.